The sequence of this TCR beta chain was determined in a study of regulatory T cells in long-lasting Graves disease (dated by TCRdb to the early 2020s). Regarding the research as a whole: In the newly diagnosed Graves' disease group, patients had been taking antithyroid drugs for less than 3 months. The study was registered as a clinical trial and conducted in China. A total of 33 samples underwent TCR sequencing, from about 13 patients with persistent Graves' disease and approximately 20 patients with newly diagnosed Graves' disease. Persistent Graves' disease patients were compared with newly diagnosed Graves' disease patients by peripheral blood TCR sequencing and RNA sequencing.

Including the terminal cysteine and phenylalanine, the CDR3 comprises 12 residues. Left in the record is the CDR3 DNA by itself, 36 bases read in frame from the first base. From a lookup of the germline V gene (reference sequence), CDR1 and CDR2 are SEHNR and FQNEAQ. Trimming at the junction amounts to 9 bases on V and 4 bases on J, and the germline ends lie 12 bases apart. In its sample, this clonotype was seen many times. Its antigen specificity is not known. No much larger clonotype is one base removed from it; base qualities were not supplied. The study at large found these results: Patients with persistent disease shared more public clonotypes (around 2,700) than newly diagnosed patients did (around 1,000). Compared with newly diagnosed patients, patients with persistent Graves' disease had lower TCR Shannon entropy and fewer highly expanded clones, which suggests clonal expansion. As a limitation, the authors acknowledged that the small sample size may reduce accuracy. Preferential use of TRBV28, TRBJ1-2 and TRBJ2-5 was observed in persistent disease, whereas TRBV20-1 and TRBJ2-1 were favored in newly diagnosed disease. Only the TCR beta chain was sequenced and analyzed. Peripheral blood alone was examined, since thyroid tissue, which constituted the primary lesion, could not be accessed.

The label giving this sample's time point can be read as: newly diagnosed GD, antithyroid drugs for less than 3 months. For both TCR sequencing and RNA sequencing, RNA was extracted from PBMCs in TRIzol. Graves' disease was diagnosed according to American Thyroid Association guidelines. Recruitment of patients was carried out at an endocrinology department in Xi'an, China. From each patient, about 9 milliliters of peripheral blood was collected into an EDTA anticoagulant tube. Ficoll Paque Plus density gradient separation was used to isolate PBMCs, and no further T cell sorting was done. RNA quality was checked with an Agilent 2100 Bioanalyzer and agarose gel, and concentration with a NanoDrop 2000. The library was built by means of multiplex PCR. Instrument on record: Illumina HiSeq 4000. iRepertoire HTBI primers and Arm-PCR amplification of CDR3 regions were used to construct TCR beta libraries. Before sequencing, the PCR products underwent gel purification. For the original study's pipeline: Gene usage analysis of CDR3 amino acid clonotypes relied on the roughly 60 TRBV and around 13 TRBJ segments identified across samples. Filtered high-quality paired reads were merged into contigs using COPE and FqMerger. BLAST was used to align contigs to IMGT TRBV, TRBD and TRBJ reference genes, with CDR3 defined following IMGT. Highly expanded clones were defined as clonotypes with a frequency above 0.1%. Shannon entropy served as the measure of repertoire diversity, while the Gini coefficient captured V-J evenness. Clonotypes shared by more than one individual were considered public. The public reads were quality trimmed at Q25 with fastp and then assembled into clones with MiXCR by TCRdb, keeping productive beta chains. Every CDR3 protein is listed once, alongside the most common genes and DNA of its rows. The V and J calls and clone size come from TCRdb's table, not from the authors' own analysis. This sample lists approximately 270,000 distinct CDR3 sequences; under 20% were detected once. The ten largest make up 14% of the sample.

This sample was also put to use in a study of T cells in Graves' hyperthyroidism and ophthalmopathy. Per the second study: A patient counted as having stable Graves' hyperthyroidism if no progression to ophthalmopathy occurred over 18 months of follow-up. Hyperthyroidism patients were newly diagnosed, with disease duration under 2 months, and aged 18 to 65 years. Patients with uncontrolled infections, other autoimmune diseases, pregnancy or lactation were excluded. Diagnoses were established on the basis of clinical symptoms, serum thyroxine and TRAb, thyroid ultrasound, and orbital computed tomography. For the first round of RT-PCR on the TCR CDR3, the HTBI primer set was used together with the Qiagen OneStep RT-PCR kit. Most expanded thyroid clonotypes (frequency above 0.001) were also detected in blood, a finding suggesting that blood repertoires may reflect thyroid immune responses. A 13 V-J signature model separated ophthalmopathy from stable hyperthyroidism, with roughly 88% sensitivity and about 81% specificity in cross-validation and 80%/75% in testing. In validation, the model predicted progression to ophthalmopathy with over 65% sensitivity and approximately 72% specificity, a median of around 6.6 months before onset. To identify TCR V-J signatures that set the groups apart, the researchers used a discovery cohort of about a hundred patients, made up of 40 to 45 with Graves' ophthalmopathy and around 58 with stable Graves' hyperthyroidism. Prospective prediction of ophthalmopathy was tested in an independent validation cohort of 18 to 20 hyperthyroidism patients and 17 patients who later progressed to ophthalmopathy. The approximately 90 discovery patients were randomly split 7:3 into training and test sets. The study also compared thyroid tissue and blood T-cell repertoires from over 5 Graves' hyperthyroidism patients. After sampling, hyperthyroidism patients received methimazole starting at 30 mg daily, and ophthalmopathy patients received high-dose intravenous methylprednisolone. Libraries were constructed in a second round of multiplex PCR, after which size selection and purification were performed. Paired-end sequencing of the libraries was performed with 100 bp reads on an Illumina HiSeq2000. Raw data were processed with SOAPnuke, discarding reads with adapters, uncalled bases, mean Phred below 15, or no exact constant-primer or identifier match. COPE v1.2.5 was used to merge the high-quality paired reads, and each unique nucleotide sequence was defined as a clonotype. MiTCR v1.1 was used to align the clonotypes against IMGT TRBV, TRBD and TRBJ reference segments. Analysis was restricted to V-J combinations with a frequency above 0.0001, which covered about 99% of repertoires. The TCS score was defined as F50 (clonal expansion) divided by E x V (chaos), with BLOSUM62-based TCRdist calculated between CDR3 peptides within each V-J. Welch's t-statistics and random forest reduced roughly 500 V-J features to 10 to 15, which were used in a naive Bayes classifier (R e1071). Sample size was not statistically predetermined, and blinding of investigators to group allocation was not performed. The paper describes TCR Vbeta CDR3 sequencing of fewer than 150 peripheral blood samples, made up of around 41 ophthalmopathy patients, approximately 73 hyperthyroidism patients and roughly 17 progressor patients.

Here the sequenced sample was peripheral blood mononuclear cells (PBMCs), taken at new diagnosis, from a patient treated with antithyroid drugs. The source is a woman aged 25 to 45 with Graves disease. Donor details come from another sample of the same person, matched by shared clones. The V gene is TRBV7-9 and the J gene is TRBJ1-2; the D gene is perhaps TRBD1, from 5 matching bases. For the CDR3, the sequence is CASSPGLYGYTF. Read as DNA, the sequence is TGTGCCAGTTCTCCAGGGCTCTATGGCTACACCTTC.